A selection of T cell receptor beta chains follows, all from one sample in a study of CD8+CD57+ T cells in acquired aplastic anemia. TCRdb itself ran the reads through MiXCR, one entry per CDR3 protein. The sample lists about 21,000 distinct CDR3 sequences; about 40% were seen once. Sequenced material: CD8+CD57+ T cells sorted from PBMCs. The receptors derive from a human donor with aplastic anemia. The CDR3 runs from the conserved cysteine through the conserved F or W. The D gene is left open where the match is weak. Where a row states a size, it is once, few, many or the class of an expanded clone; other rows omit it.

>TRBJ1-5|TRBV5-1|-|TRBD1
CASSTGQGNQPQHF
TGCGCCAGCAGCACGGGACAGGGGAATCAGCCCCAGCATTTT
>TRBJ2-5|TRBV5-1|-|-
CASKIIGRETQYF
TGCGCCAGCAAAATTATAGGGAGGGAGACCCAGTACTTC
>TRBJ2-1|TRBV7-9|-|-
CASSLGQGTYNEQFF
TGTGCCAGCAGCTTAGGGCAGGGGACCTACAATGAGCAGTTCTTC
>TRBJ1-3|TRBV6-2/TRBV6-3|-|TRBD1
CASSVGTGASGNTIYF
TGTGCCAGCAGCGTAGGGACAGGCGCCTCTGGAAACACCATATATTTT
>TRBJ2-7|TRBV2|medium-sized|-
CASSEIWGLPQYEQYF
TGTGCCAGCAGTGAAATCTGGGGGCTTCCTCAATACGAGCAGTACTTC
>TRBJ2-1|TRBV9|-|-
CASSPGGTSSYNEQFF
TGTGCCAGCAGCCCAGGAGGGACAAGCTCCTACAATGAGCAGTTCTTC
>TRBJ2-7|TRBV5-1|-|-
CASSLEVRGGEQYF
TGCGCCAGCAGCTTGGAAGTCAGGGGAGGCGAGCAGTACTTC
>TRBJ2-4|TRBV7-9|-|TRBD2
CAGSNGLALQYF
TGTGCCGGCAGCAATGGACTAGCGCTTCAGTACTTC
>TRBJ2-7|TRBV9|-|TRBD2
CASSAAGGWSYEQYF
TGTGCCAGCAGCGCTGCGGGGGGGTGGTCCTACGAGCAGTACTTC
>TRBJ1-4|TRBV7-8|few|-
CASSLAYGNEKLFF
TGTGCCAGCAGCTTAGCGTACGGAAATGAAAAACTGTTTTTT
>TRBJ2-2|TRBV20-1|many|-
CSARDALRGDTGELFF
TGCAGTGCTAGAGATGCCCTCCGCGGGGACACCGGGGAGCTGTTTTTT
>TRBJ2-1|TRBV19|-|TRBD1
CASNGDRAYNEQFF
TGTGCCAGTAACGGGGACAGGGCCTACAATGAGCAGTTCTTC
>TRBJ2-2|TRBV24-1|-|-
CATSGSGAGELFF
TGTGCCACCAGTGGTTCGGGAGCCGGGGAGCTGTTTTTT
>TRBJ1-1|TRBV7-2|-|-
CASSRGGSEAFF
TGTGCCAGCAGTCGGGGAGGGAGTGAAGCTTTCTTT
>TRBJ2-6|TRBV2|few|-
CASTASGANVLTF
TGTGCCAGCACTGCGTCTGGGGCCAACGTCCTGACTTTC
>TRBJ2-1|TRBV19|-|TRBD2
CASSHRPSGGDNEQFF
TGTGCCAGCAGCCATCGCCCTAGCGGGGGGGATAATGAGCAGTTCTTC
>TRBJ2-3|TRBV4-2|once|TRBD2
CASSHQAGGSPYTDTQYF
TGTGCCAGCAGCCACCAAGCGGGAGGGTCCCCTTACACAGATACGCAGTATTTT
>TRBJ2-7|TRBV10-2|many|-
CASRGSGLGGYEQYF
TGCGCCAGCAGGGGGTCAGGCCTTGGAGGGTACGAGCAGTACTTC
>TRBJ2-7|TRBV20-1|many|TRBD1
CSAPRQGSYEQYF
TGCAGTGCCCCAAGACAGGGCTCCTACGAGCAGTACTTC
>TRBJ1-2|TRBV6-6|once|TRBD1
CASSYREGAQKGYTF
TGTGCCAGCAGTTACCGCGAGGGGGCGCAGAAAGGCTACACCTTC
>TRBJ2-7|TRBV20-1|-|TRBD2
CSTVGTSGTYEQYF
TGCAGTACAGTCGGGACTAGCGGTACTTACGAGCAGTACTTC
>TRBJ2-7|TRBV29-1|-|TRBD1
CSAQTGMRGEQYF
TGCAGCGCCCAGACAGGGATGAGAGGCGAGCAGTACTTC